Following are 26 T cell receptor beta chains from one sample sequenced in a study of response to subunit inactivated influenza vaccine. Each CDR3 protein is one row after TCRdb ran MiXCR on the RT-PCR reads. The sample lists 150,000 to 200,000 distinct CDR3 sequences; 12% were seen once. These data were also filed under a second study, of T cells expressing NK-cell markers. According to that study: It was by 5'RACE template switching with UMIs that TCR beta cDNA was made.

Specimen: CD8+ T cells sorted from PBMCs, collected 11 to 12 days after vaccination. Every receptor here comes from a man aged 45-60 years who received an inactivated influenza vaccine.

The chain uses TRBV19 and TRBJ1-2, with 7 bases lining up with TRBD1. This CDR3 spans 13 amino acids. The trim removed 4 bases at V and 6 bases at J, leaving 5 bases unmatched. Germline V gives CDR1 LNHDA, CDR2 SQIVND (reference sequence). CDR3 nucleotide sequence: TGTGCCAGTAGTACGAAGACAGGGAATGGCTACACCTTC. Its translation: CASSTKTGNGYTF.

This sequence joins TRBV7-9 and TRBJ2-7; 7 positions agree with TRBD1. With V trimmed by 1 base and J by 3 bases, 6 bases remained unmatched. Germline-derived CDR1 and CDR2 are SEHNR and FQNEAQ (reference sequence). This CDR3 contains 15 residues. Written as DNA, the CDR3 is TGTGCCAGCAGCTTAGTCGGGCAGGGGGTCTACGAGCAGTACTTC. Protein product: CASSLVGQGVYEQYF.

In its sample, this clonotype was seen a few times. The genes are TRBV29-1 and TRBJ2-2; the D gene is possibly TRBD2 (6 bases). Germline V gene lookup returns CDR1 SQVTM and CDR2 ANQGSEA. The V end was cut by 3 bases, the J end by 11 bases, with 10 bases between. The CDR3 contains 11 residues. The CDR3 sequence is CSVDWGGELFF. The CDR3 DNA reads TGCAGCGTTGATTGGGGAGGAGAGCTGTTTTTT.

This clonotype has a count of ten or more. The genes are TRBV4-1 and TRBJ2-1; 9 bases line up with TRBD2. The V gene end was trimmed by 4 bases and the J gene end by 5 bases; junction bases not matched to a gene: 9. Germline CDR1 and CDR2: MGHRA and YSYEKL. The CDR3 covers 16 residues. The CDR3 coding sequence is TGCGCCAGCAGCCTTCTCGCGGGGGGGAGAAACAATGAGCAGTTCTTC. Its translation is CASSLLAGGRNNEQFF.

This clonotype has at least ten counts. The gene calls are TRBV7-9 and TRBJ2-3; D is undetermined. Trimming stripped 6 bases from V and 2 bases from J, with 3 bases between. CDR1 SEHNR and CDR2 FQNEAQ come from the germline V gene (reference sequence). This CDR3 region has 11 residues. CDR3 loop: CASRITDTQYF. CDR3 in DNA: TGTGCCAGCAGGATCACAGATACGCAGTATTTT.

In its sample, this clonotype was seen a few times. CDR3 nucleotide sequence: TGTGCCAGCAGCCCGGGACAGGTGTTTAATGAGCAGTTCTTC. It yields the protein CASSPGQVFNEQFF. The chain joins TRBV13 to TRBJ2-1; 8 bases match TRBD1. Germline CDR1 reads PRHDT; CDR2 reads FYEKMQ (reference sequence). V lost 5 bases to trimming and J lost 7 bases; unmatched junction nucleotides: 7. The CDR3 is made up of 14 amino acids.

The chain carries TRBV18 and TRBJ2-7; maybe TRBD1 (5 bases). Trimming cost V 3 bases and J 2 bases, with 8 bases left between them. Germline lookup yields CDR1 KGHSH and CDR2 LQKENI. The CDR3 contains 13 residues. The CDR3 loop reads CASSPSGPYEQYF. CDR3 coding DNA: TGTGCCAGCTCACCGTCAGGGCCCTACGAGCAGTACTTC.

This clonotype has just a few counts. The V gene is TRBV14, the J gene TRBJ2-3; 10 bases line up with TRBD2. The V gene's germline CDR1 is SGHDN and CDR2 FVKESK. The junction had 4 bases not matched to a gene; V was cut back by 0 bases and J by 4 bases. The CDR3 loop spans 16 amino acids. The CDR3 coding sequence is TGTGCCAGCAGCCAAGATGCAGGACTAGCGGCAGATACGCAGTATTTT. It encodes CASSQDAGLAADTQYF.

This chain links TRBV30 with TRBJ2-1; 8 bases line up with TRBD2. This CDR3 is built from 17 residues. J gave up 3 bases and V 4 bases, and 14 bases lay outside the gene matches. Germline-derived CDR1 and CDR2 are GTSNPN and SVGIG (reference sequence). In DNA, the CDR3 is TGTGCCTGGAACACTCATACCGGGGGGGCCGTCTACAATGAGCAGTTCTTC. Translating it yields CAWNTHTGGAVYNEQFF.

This rearrangement joins TRBV5-1 to TRBJ1-2; no definite D call. Germline V gene data show CDR1 as SGHRS and CDR2 as YFSETQ. Deletions cut 0 bases from V and 0 bases from J, with 9 bases between. The CDR3 sequence is 15 residues long. CDR3 sequence reads: CASSLVGTSNYGYTF. DNA of the CDR3: TGCGCCAGCAGCTTGGTGGGCACTTCTAACTATGGCTACACCTTC.

This clonotype was counted ten times or more. This rearrangement joins TRBV7-9 to TRBJ2-1, with D uncertain. This CDR3 region has 14 residues. Germline V gene sequence: CDR1 SEHNR, CDR2 FQNEAQ (reference sequence). Trimming removed 0 bases from V and 4 bases from J, with 7 bases in between. CDR3 amino acids: CASSLAGKYNEQFF. The CDR3 DNA sequence: TGTGCCAGCAGCTTAGCTGGCAAGTACAATGAGCAGTTCTTC.

The V gene is TRBV7-6, the J gene TRBJ2-1; no definite D call. This CDR3 region has 16 residues. Germline V gives CDR1 SGHVS, CDR2 FNYEAQ. V gave up 0 bases and J gave up 0 bases, with 9 bases separating them. CDR3 loop: CASSLASDSSYNEQFF. The CDR3 nucleotides are TGTGCCAGCAGCTTAGCGAGCGACTCCTCCTACAATGAGCAGTTCTTC.

The chain combines TRBV5-1 with TRBJ1-4; D is uncertain. This CDR3 has 17 residues. V lost 1 base, J lost 3 bases, and 16 bases lay in between. Germline CDR1 SGHRS, CDR2 YFSETQ. In nucleotides, the CDR3 is TGCGCCAGCAGCTTGATCGGATTCCAAGGAGCTAATGAAAAACTGTTTTTT. Translation gives CASSLIGFQGANEKLFF.

This clonotype was seen many times. The chain joins TRBV27 to TRBJ2-2; no firm D call. CDR1 and CDR2 (germline): MNHEY, SMNVEV (reference sequence). The CDR3 length is 13 residues. Between the trimmed V and J ends, which lost 0 bases and 7 bases, there was a span of 6 bases. CDR3 sequence: CASSLSYGGELFF. DNA for the CDR3: TGTGCCAGCAGTTTATCGTATGGCGGGGAGCTGTTTTTT.

The chain joins TRBV12-3 or TRBV12-4 to TRBJ2-7; D possibly corresponds to TRBD2 (6 bases). V dropped 1 base and J dropped 2 bases, with 9 bases sitting between them. This CDR3 region has 14 residues. CDR3 amino acids: CASSLGSGTYEQYF. In DNA, the CDR3 is TGTGCCAGCAGTTTAGGTAGCGGTACCTACGAGCAGTACTTC.

Only a few counts were recorded for this clonotype. The rearrangement joins TRBV12-3 or TRBV12-4 to TRBJ2-6; D is undetermined. This CDR3 is built from 15 residues. Trimming pared 4 bases from V and 0 bases from J, leaving 7 bases between. The CDR3 DNA follows: TGTGCCAGCAGTTCGACGTCCTCTGGGGCCAACGTCCTGACTTTC. It is translated as CASSSTSSGANVLTF.

The chain employs TRBV12-3 or TRBV12-4 and TRBJ1-2; D uncertain. Between the trimmed V and J ends, which lost 3 bases and 4 bases, there was a span of 3 bases. The CDR3 contains 11 residues. The CDR3 region is CASSFGYGYTF. CDR3 DNA sequence: TGTGCCAGCAGTTTTGGCTATGGCTACACCTTC.

This clonotype has more than one count but fewer than ten. The gene calls are TRBV7-9 and TRBJ2-7; no clear D gene. There are 15 residues in the CDR3. V was shortened by 1 base and J by 1 base, with 11 bases between the two germline ends. The germline V gene encodes CDR1 SEHNR and CDR2 FQNEAQ (reference sequence). The CDR3 nucleotides read TGTGCCAGCAGCTTAGTTGGTCGCCCTTCCTACGAGCAGTACTTC. The encoded protein is CASSLVGRPSYEQYF. The full variable domain, in which reference TRBV7-9 and TRBJ2-7 provide the parts outside the CDR3, is DTGVSQNPRHKITKRGQNVTFRCDPISEHNRLYWYRQTLGQGPEFLTYFQNEAQLEKSRLLSDRFSAERPKGSFSTLEIQRTEQGDSAMYLCASSLVGRPSYEQYFGPGTRLTVT.

In this sample, this clonotype turned up many times. V usage is TRBV7-8 and J usage is TRBJ2-1; D tentatively reads TRBD1 or TRBD2 (5 bases each). Germline-derived CDR1 and CDR2 are SGHVS and FQNEAQ. V was cut by 5 bases and J by 10 bases, with 12 bases left in between. The CDR3 length is 12 residues. Here the CDR3 DNA reads TGTGCCAGCAGCCTGAGTCGGGGCGAGCAGTTCTTC. It encodes CASSLSRGEQFF. Drawing the rest from reference TRBV7-8 and TRBJ2-1, the complete variable domain is GAGVSQSPRYKVAKRGQDVALRCDPISGHVSLFWYQQALGQGPEFLTYFQNEAQLDKSGLPSDRFFAERPEGSVSTLKIQRTQQEDSAVYLCASSLSRGEQFFGPGTRLTVL.

This clonotype was counted a few times. The J gene is TRBJ2-3, the V gene TRBV24-1, with D uncertain. The CDR3 runs 13 residues. V was trimmed by 6 bases and J by 2 bases, leaving 8 bases between them. Looked up from germline, CDR1 is KGHDR and CDR2 is SFDVKD. DNA of the CDR3: TGTGCCACCAGTCCTGCTAACACAGATACGCAGTATTTT. Translated, it gives CATSPANTDTQYF.

A few counts support this clonotype. The chain employs TRBV2 and TRBJ2-7; no clear D. V was cut by 7 bases and J by 4 bases, with 17 bases left in between. The CDR3 spans 14 residues. Germline loops: CDR1 SNHLY, CDR2 FYNNEI. In DNA, the CDR3 is TGTGCCAGCACCGAGCAGGCAAAACCATACGAGCAGTACTTC. It encodes CASTEQAKPYEQYF.

This clonotype has ten or more counts. The gene calls are TRBV15 and TRBJ2-1; 9 bases are a match to TRBD1. This CDR3 has 16 amino acids. V was clipped by 8 bases and J by 3 bases; unmatched bases: 11. The germline gives CDR1 LNHNV, CDR2 YYDKDF (reference sequence). The chain's CDR3 is CATERGGTGIYNEQFF. In DNA form, the CDR3 reads TGTGCCACCGAAAGAGGGGGGACAGGGATCTACAATGAGCAGTTCTTC.

This clonotype was picked up a small number of times. In nucleotides, the CDR3 is TGTGCCAGCAGCCACCACAATGAGCAGTTCTTC. It yields the protein CASSHHNEQFF. V is TRBV7-9 and J is TRBJ2-1; D unresolved. CDR1 and CDR2 from the germline V gene are SEHNR and FQNEAQ (reference sequence). Trimming shortened V by 5 bases and J by 5 bases, and 4 bases separated the two germline ends. The CDR3 has 11 residues.

The gene calls are TRBV10-1 and TRBJ2-2; a possible D gene is TRBD2 (5 bases). This CDR3 spans 16 amino acids. V dropped 4 bases and J dropped 8 bases, with 20 bases sitting between them. Germline assignment: CDR1 WNHNN and CDR2 SYGVQD (reference sequence). The CDR3 DNA follows: TGCGCCAGCAGTGGCCCCAGGAGGCCCAGCGTAGGGGAGCTGTTTTTT. It yields the protein CASSGPRRPSVGELFF.

This clonotype was counted a few times. The chain uses TRBV9 and TRBJ2-1, with 12 bases identical to TRBD2. Germline trimming cut 3 bases from V and 2 bases from J; bases unmatched to any gene: 3. The CDR3 totals 16 residues. Germline CDR1 reads SGDLS; CDR2 reads YYNGEE. CDR3 sequence reads: CASSGLAGVPYNEQFF. The DNA of the CDR3 is TGTGCCAGCAGCGGACTAGCGGGAGTGCCCTACAATGAGCAGTTCTTC. Based on the CDR3 plus reference TRBV9 and TRBJ2-1, the full variable domain is DSGVTQTPKHLITATGQRVTLRCSPRSGDLSVYWYQQSLDQGLQFLIQYYNGEERAKGNILERFSAQQFPDLHSELNLSSLELGDSALYFCASSGLAGVPYNEQFFGPGTRLTVL.

In its sample, this clonotype was seen many times. CDR3 in amino acids: CSVEGTSGGLNTGELFF. CDR3 DNA: TGCAGCGTTGAAGGGACCAGCGGTGGGCTGAACACCGGGGAGCTGTTTTTT. This chain connects TRBV29-1 to TRBJ2-2; perhaps TRBD2 as D (5 bases). The CDR3 is 17 amino acids. Germline loops: CDR1 SQVTM, CDR2 ANQGSEA. Deletions cut 1 base from V and 1 base from J, with 16 bases between.